Following are 5 T cell receptor beta chains from one sample sequenced in a study of shared clonotypes between healthy human individuals. Generated by immunoSEQ multiplex PCR, the TCRdb table keeps only in-frame clones and is missing some. The sample yields 600,000 to 700,000 clones, less than 80% seen once. Sequencing used memory CD4+ T cells sorted from blood. As to subset: CD45RA-negative fraction. These TCRs come from a woman aged 25 to 45 in good health.

The CDR3 sequence is CASSPEKGLTNQPQHF. In nucleotides, the CDR3 is TGTGCCAGCAGCCCAGAGAAGGGTCTTACCAATCAGCCCCAGCATTTT. The chain joins TRBV7-9 to TRBJ1-5; D gene uncertain. The CDR3 is 16 amino acids. V was shortened by 5 bases and J by 3 bases, with 17 bases between the two germline ends. Germline V gives CDR1 SEHNR, CDR2 FQNEAQ (reference sequence).

This rearrangement joins TRBV7-6 to TRBJ1-1; 7 bases line up with TRBD1. This CDR3 spans 15 amino acids. Germline CDR1 is SGHVS and CDR2 is FNYEAQ. V gave up 1 base and J gave up 0 bases; unmatched junction bases: 2. The CDR3 reads CASSLGGTVNTEAFF. CDR3 coding DNA: TGTGCCAGCAGCTTAGGAGGGACAGTGAACACTGAAGCTTTCTTT.

The CDR3 DNA sequence: TGCAGCGTTGGACTTTTGAGCTCCTACGAGCAGTACTTC. Amino acid sequence: CSVGLLSSYEQYF. The chain links TRBV29-1 to TRBJ2-7; D is ambiguous. CDR1 is SQVTM and CDR2 is ANQGSEA in the germline V gene. The V and J ends lost 4 bases and 0 bases respectively, with 10 bases between them. CDR3 length: 13 residues.

The rearrangement uses TRBV6-6 and TRBJ1-2; 7 nucleotides agree with TRBD1. Trimming at V came to 6 bases and at J to 10 bases, leaving 8 bases not matched to a gene. Germline lookup yields CDR1 MNHNY and CDR2 SVGAGI (reference sequence). This CDR3 has 12 amino acids. Written as DNA, the CDR3 is TGTGCCAGCAGAAAACAGGGGTTCGACTACACCTTC. Its protein product is CASRKQGFDYTF.

This CDR3 is CASSQRQPDNEQFF. CDR3 in DNA: TGCGCCAGCAGCCAAAGACAACCAGATAATGAGCAGTTCTTC. The chain links TRBV5-1 to TRBJ2-1, with D uncertain. Trimming left V 4 bases short and J 7 bases short, with 15 bases between. This CDR3 comprises 14 residues. The germline V gene has CDR1 SGHRS and CDR2 YFSETQ.